Below, 17 T cell receptor beta chains from the same sample are listed, as sequenced in a study of T cells in Graves' hyperthyroidism and ophthalmopathy. TCR beta CDR3 region amplification was performed from RNA transcripts. TCR CDR3 regions were first amplified by RT-PCR with HTBI primers. MiXCR, applied by TCRdb to the multiplex PCR reads, yields one record per CDR3 protein. The profile shows about 560,000 distinct CDR3 sequences, less than 20% of them singletons. The specimen sequenced was blood. These receptors were obtained from a woman in her 30s with Graves' hyperthyroidism.

Comments on this clonotype: The CDR3 carries no conserved terminal phenylalanine or tryptophan, so it likely arises from a read error. V is TRBV7-9 and J is TRBJ2-5; weak D call: TRBD2 (6 bases). The CDR3 sequence is 13 residues long. Trimming pared 6 bases from V and 3 bases from J, leaving 11 bases between. Germline V lookup: CDR1 SEHNR, CDR2 FQNEAQ (reference sequence). The DNA of the CDR3 is TGTGCCAGCAGACCTACGGGGGAAGAGACCCAGTACTCC. It codes for CASRPTGEETQYS.

This clonotype was seen ten or more times. The rearrangement joins TRBV4-3 to TRBJ2-3; perhaps TRBD2 as D (5 bases). The CDR3 is 15 amino acids. Between the trimmed V and J ends, which lost 1 base and 4 bases, there was a span of 12 bases. CDR1 is LGHNA, CDR2 YSLEER, per germline. The CDR3: CASSQGPSSSDTQYF. DNA of the CDR3: TGCGCCAGCAGCCAAGGCCCTAGCAGCTCAGATACGCAGTATTTT.

This clonotype was observed a handful of times. V usage is TRBV29-1 and J usage is TRBJ1-2, with TRBD1 as a possible D gene (5 bases). The CDR3 is 13 residues long. Germline CDR1 is SQVTM and CDR2 is ANQGSEA. Deletions cut 6 bases from V and 13 bases from J, with 24 bases between. The CDR3: CSVAYRDQAGGTF. Here the CDR3 DNA reads TGCAGCGTCGCCTACCGGGACCAAGCCGGCGGCACCTTC.

In this sample, this clonotype turned up many times. The chain recombines TRBV20-1 with TRBJ2-7; 16 positions match TRBD2. The V segment lost 5 bases and the J segment 5 bases; nucleotides outside the gene matches: 18. The CDR3 runs 19 residues. Germline V gene lookup returns CDR1 DFQATT and CDR2 SNEGSKA (reference sequence). The CDR3 region is CSAAGTQGLAGGPVNEQYF. In nucleotides, the CDR3 is TGCAGTGCTGCCGGGACGCAGGGACTAGCGGGAGGGCCAGTTAACGAGCAGTACTTC.

There are many counts of this clonotype. V and J are TRBV5-1 and TRBJ1-1, with 8 bases matching TRBD1. Germline trimming cut 3 bases from V and 4 bases from J; bases unmatched to any gene: 14. The CDR3 is 17 residues long. Germline CDR1 SGHRS, CDR2 YFSETQ. The CDR3 loop is CASSSNRGIQVSTEAFF. The CDR3 bases are TGCGCCAGCAGCTCAAACAGGGGGATTCAGGTGAGCACTGAAGCTTTCTTT. Together with reference TRBV5-1 and TRBJ1-1, the CDR3 gives the full variable domain: KAGVTQTPRYLIKTRGQQVTLSCSPISGHRSVSWYQQTPGQGLQFLFEYFSETQRNKGNFPGRFSGRQFSNSRSEMNVSTLELGDSALYLCASSSNRGIQVSTEAFFGQGTRLTVV.

V and J are TRBV5-1 and TRBJ2-3; 7 bases agree with TRBD1. Losses at the gene ends were 5 bases for V and 2 bases for J; bases not matched to a gene: 11. CDR3 length: 16 residues. CDR1 SGHRS and CDR2 YFSETQ come from the germline V gene. The CDR3 here is CASRAGGWDATDTQYF. The CDR3 nucleotides read TGCGCCAGCAGGGCAGGGGGTTGGGACGCCACAGATACGCAGTATTTT.

The CDR3 here is CAWSVFGPGQGAEQYF. The CDR3 DNA is TGTGCCTGGAGTGTTTTCGGTCCGGGACAGGGGGCCGAGCAGTACTTC. The chain employs TRBV30 and TRBJ2-7; 12 bases are shared with TRBD1. The CDR3 sequence is 16 residues long. Trimming removed 0 bases from V and 6 bases from J; junction bases left unmatched: 9. Germline V gives CDR1 GTSNPN, CDR2 SVGIG (reference sequence).

The sample holds many counts of this clonotype. The rearrangement joins TRBV5-1 to TRBJ2-1; D is uncertain. The CDR3 is made up of 15 amino acids. Trimming took off 0 bases at V and 7 bases at J, with 14 bases between the two ends. Germline CDR1 SGHRS, CDR2 YFSETQ. The CDR3 spells CASSLGLVTGNEQFF. CDR3 in DNA: TGCGCCAGCAGCTTGGGGTTAGTCACGGGTAATGAGCAGTTCTTC.

This clonotype was counted many times. The chain is built from TRBV12-5 and TRBJ1-5; D unresolved. Germline V CDR1 and CDR2: LGHNT, FRNRAP. Trimming cost V 1 base and J 1 base, with 2 bases left between them. This CDR3 contains 13 residues. The CDR3 loop is CASGLGSNQPQHF. In DNA form, the CDR3 reads TGTGCTAGTGGTTTGGGCAGCAATCAGCCCCAGCATTTT. The complete variable domain, with remaining parts taken from reference TRBV12-5 and TRBJ1-5, reads DARVTQTPRHKVTEMGQEVTMRCQPILGHNTVFWYRQTMMQGLELLAYFRNRAPLDDSGMPKDRFSAEMPDATLATLKIQPSEPRDSAVYFCASGLGSNQPQHFGDGTRLSIL.

This clonotype was observed at least ten times. The chain employs TRBV12-3 or TRBV12-4 and TRBJ2-1, with D tentatively TRBD1 or TRBD2 (5 bases each). The CDR3 runs 13 residues. V was clipped by 7 bases and J by 9 bases, with 16 bases between them. The CDR3 bases are TGTGCCAGCACCTCCCATACGGGGCTTGAGCAGTTCTTC. Translated, it gives CASTSHTGLEQFF.

The CDR3 region has the DNA TGCGCCAGCAGCTTGGGAGGTCGTTCGCCTGGAAACACCATATATTTT. Its protein is CASSLGGRSPGNTIYF. This chain links TRBV5-1 with TRBJ1-3; D is unclear. The length of the CDR3 is 16 residues. Germline V gene sequence: CDR1 SGHRS, CDR2 YFSETQ. Trimming cost V 0 bases and J 2 bases, with 12 bases left between them. The whole variable domain, remainder taken from reference TRBV5-1 and TRBJ1-3, is KAGVTQTPRYLIKTRGQQVTLSCSPISGHRSVSWYQQTPGQGLQFLFEYFSETQRNKGNFPGRFSGRQFSNSRSEMNVSTLELGDSALYLCASSLGGRSPGNTIYFGEGSWLTVV.

The rearrangement links TRBV15 to TRBJ2-1, with TRBD2 identical over 8 bases. CDR3 length equals 17 residues. With 0 bases clipped from V and 4 bases from J, the junction kept 8 bases outside the gene matches. Germline V gene sequence: CDR1 LNHNV, CDR2 YYDKDF (reference sequence). This CDR3 is CATSRDLWASGYNEQFF. The CDR3 DNA is TGTGCCACCAGCAGAGATCTGTGGGCTAGCGGGTACAATGAGCAGTTCTTC.

The chain is built from TRBV6-1 and TRBJ1-5; D call uncertain. V was trimmed by 6 bases and J by 5 bases, leaving 20 bases between them. This CDR3 contains 16 residues. Germline V gene data show CDR1 as MNHNS and CDR2 as SASEGT. For the CDR3, the DNA is TGTGCCAGCAGCATCGACCGAGCCGACTCCTATCAGCCCCAGCATTTT. Protein sequence: CASSIDRADSYQPQHF.

The rearrangement links TRBV7-3 to TRBJ2-1, with D unresolved. Trimming pared 10 bases from V and 5 bases from J, leaving 9 bases between. Germline V gene data show CDR1 as SGHTA and CDR2 as FQGTGA. The CDR3 has 11 amino acids. The CDR3 DNA is TGTGCCACCCCGGCCGACAATGAGCAGTTCTTC. Residues: CATPADNEQFF.

This clonotype was counted between two and nine times. The CDR3 nucleotides read TGCGCCAGCAGCCGCGGGGGTGGAAACACCATATATTTT. Translating gives CASSRGGGNTIYF. The genes are TRBV4-3 and TRBJ1-3, with TRBD1 as a possible D gene (5 bases). The germline V gene encodes CDR1 LGHNA and CDR2 YSLEER. The CDR3 contains 13 residues. V shed 4 bases and J shed 3 bases, with 7 bases lying between them.

This clonotype was picked up many times. This chain joins TRBV13 and TRBJ2-7; 10 positions match TRBD2. This CDR3 has 18 residues. Unmatched junction bases numbered 14, after V lost 4 bases and J lost 2 bases. In germline, CDR1 is PRHDT, CDR2 FYEKMQ (reference sequence). CDR3 residues: CASSSTLPGLAETYEQYF. The CDR3 region has the DNA TGTGCCAGCAGCTCGACCCTTCCTGGACTAGCGGAAACCTACGAGCAGTACTTC.

This clonotype has at least ten counts. The chain recombines TRBV12-3 or TRBV12-4 with TRBJ1-1, with D possibly TRBD1 on 6 matching bases. This CDR3 comprises 13 residues. V was pared by 8 bases and J by 0 bases, with 10 bases between. The CDR3 loop reads CASRGQLNTEAFF. The CDR3 region has the DNA TGTGCCAGCCGGGGGCAACTGAACACTGAAGCTTTCTTT.